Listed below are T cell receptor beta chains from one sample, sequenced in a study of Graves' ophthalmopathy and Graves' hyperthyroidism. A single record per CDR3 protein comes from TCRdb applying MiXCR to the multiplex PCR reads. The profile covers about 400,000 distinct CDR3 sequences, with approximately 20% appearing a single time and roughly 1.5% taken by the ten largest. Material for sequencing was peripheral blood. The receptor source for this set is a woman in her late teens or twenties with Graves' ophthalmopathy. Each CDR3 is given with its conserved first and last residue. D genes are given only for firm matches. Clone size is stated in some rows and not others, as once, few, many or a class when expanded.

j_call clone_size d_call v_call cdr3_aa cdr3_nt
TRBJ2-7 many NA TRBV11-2 CASSFGAPPVYEQYF TGTGCCAGCAGCTTCGGGGCTCCCCCAGTTTACGAGCAGTACTTC
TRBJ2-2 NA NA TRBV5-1 CASSLAPSGDTGELFF TGCGCCAGCAGCTTGGCCCCGTCCGGGGATACCGGGGAGCTGTTTTTT
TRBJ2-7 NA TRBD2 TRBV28 CASRTMGLAGYPTYEQYF TGTGCCAGCAGGACAATGGGACTAGCGGGGTATCCAACCTACGAGCAGTACTTC
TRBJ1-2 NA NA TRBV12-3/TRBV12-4 CASGGAGLYGYTF TGTGCCAGCGGGGGGGCCGGCCTATATGGCTACACCTTC
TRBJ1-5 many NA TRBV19 CASSIDIGSGPSNQPQHF TGTGCCAGTAGTATAGATATTGGTAGCGGACCGTCAAATCAGCCCCAGCATTTT
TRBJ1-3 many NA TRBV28 CASSLQGGPSGNTIYF TGTGCCAGCAGTTTACAGGGCGGCCCCTCTGGAAACACCATATATTTT
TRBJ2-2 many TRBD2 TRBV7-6 CASSPKAAGLPGELFF TGTGCCAGCAGCCCTAAGGCAGCGGGACTCCCCGGGGAGCTGTTTTTT
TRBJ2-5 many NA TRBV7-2 CASSDRTSGRTQYF TGTGCCAGCAGCGACAGGACTTCAGGGCGGACCCAGTACTTC
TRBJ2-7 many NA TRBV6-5 CASSYSSGYSYEQYF TGTGCCAGCAGTTACTCGAGCGGGTACTCCTACGAGCAGTACTTC
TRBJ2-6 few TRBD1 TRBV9 CASSARQGSRSGANVLTF TGTGCCAGCAGCGCCCGACAGGGGTCCCGCTCTGGGGCCAACGTCCTGACTTTC
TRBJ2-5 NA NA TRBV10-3 CAISGYGEETQYF TGTGCCATCAGTGGGTATGGGGAGGAGACCCAGTACTTC
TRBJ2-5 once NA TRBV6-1 CASSESPMETQYF TGTGCCAGCAGTGAGTCCCCGATGGAGACCCAGTACTTC
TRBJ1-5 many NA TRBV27 CASSSRAPNQPQHF TGTGCCAGCAGTTCCAGGGCCCCCAATCAGCCCCAGCATTTT
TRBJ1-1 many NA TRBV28 CASSSRGTRAFF TGTGCCAGCAGTTCAAGGGGGACCCGAGCTTTCTTT
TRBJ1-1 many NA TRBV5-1 CASSLEGQNTEAFF TGCGCCAGCAGCTTGGAGGGACAGAACACTGAAGCTTTCTTT
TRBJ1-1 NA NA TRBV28 CASRGSGAHTEAFF TGTGCCAGCAGGGGAAGTGGGGCTCACACTGAAGCTTTCTTT
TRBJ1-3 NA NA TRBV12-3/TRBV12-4 CASSVDSYSGNTIYF TGTGCCAGCAGCGTTGACAGCTACTCTGGAAACACCATATATTTT
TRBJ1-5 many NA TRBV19 CASGSVSNQPQHF TGTGCCAGTGGGTCGGTTAGCAATCAGCCCCAGCATTTT
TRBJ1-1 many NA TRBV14 CASSPTGPTEAFF TGTGCCAGCAGCCCTACAGGTCCCACTGAAGCTTTCTTT
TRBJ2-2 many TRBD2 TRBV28 CASSLWAASGRNTGELFF TGTGCCAGCAGTCTATGGGCGGCTAGCGGGAGGAACACCGGGGAGCTGTTTTTT
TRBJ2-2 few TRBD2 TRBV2 CASSWGGAGELFF TGTGCCAGCAGTTGGGGGGGGGCCGGGGAGCTGTTTTTT
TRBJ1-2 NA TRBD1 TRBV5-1 CASSATGGNSYTF TGCGCCAGCAGCGCGACAGGGGGTAATAGCTACACCTTC
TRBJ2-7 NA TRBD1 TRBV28 CASSSLPGQGALFYEQYF TGTGCCAGCAGCTCCTTGCCGGGACAGGGGGCGCTTTTTTACGAGCAGTACTTC
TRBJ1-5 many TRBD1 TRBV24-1 CATKGQGNQPQHF TGTGCCACCAAGGGACAGGGCAATCAGCCCCAGCATTTT
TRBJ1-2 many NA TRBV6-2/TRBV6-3 CASSYPQGSGSGYTF TGTGCCAGCAGTTACCCACAGGGAAGTGGTTCGGGCTACACCTTC
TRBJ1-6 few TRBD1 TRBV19 CATGTGATDSPLHF TGTGCCACCGGGACAGGGGCGACGGATTCACCCCTCCACTTT
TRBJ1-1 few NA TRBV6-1 CAGAEGFTEAFF TGTGCCGGGGCGGAGGGATTCACTGAAGCTTTCTTT
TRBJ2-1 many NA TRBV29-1 CSVESEAQRTNEQFF TGCAGCGTTGAATCCGAGGCCCAACGGACAAATGAGCAGTTCTTC
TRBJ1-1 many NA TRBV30 CAWRVRGGNTEAFF TGTGCCTGGAGGGTACGGGGTGGGAACACTGAAGCTTTCTTT
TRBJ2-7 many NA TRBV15 CATSRGGDLGYEQYF TGTGCCACCAGCAGAGGGGGGGATTTGGGCTACGAGCAGTACTTC
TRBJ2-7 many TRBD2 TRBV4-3 CASSQTGTSLLQYF TGCGCCAGCAGCCAAACCGGGACTAGCCTCTTGCAGTACTTC
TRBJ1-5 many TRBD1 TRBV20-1 CSAATGGSQPQHF TGCAGTGCTGCAACAGGGGGTAGCCAGCCCCAGCATTTT
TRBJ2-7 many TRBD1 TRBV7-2 CASSTGASPYEQYF TGTGCCAGCAGTACAGGGGCCTCCCCCTACGAGCAGTACTTC
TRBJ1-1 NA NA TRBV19 CASRAGPGGAEAFF TGTGCCAGTCGGGCAGGTCCGGGGGGGGCTGAAGCTTTCTTT
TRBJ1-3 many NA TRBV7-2 CASSLGGKGNTIYF TGTGCCAGCAGCTTAGGAGGGAAAGGAAACACCATATATTTT
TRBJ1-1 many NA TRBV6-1 CASYATNTEAFF TGTGCCAGTTATGCGACGAACACTGAAGCTTTCTTT
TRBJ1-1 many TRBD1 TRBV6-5 CASSYSDRVDTEAFF TGTGCCAGCAGTTACTCTGACAGGGTGGACACTGAAGCTTTCTTT
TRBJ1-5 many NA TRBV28 CASRRSDVLVGNQPQHF TGTGCCAGCAGGCGGTCGGACGTCTTGGTCGGCAATCAGCCCCAGCATTTT
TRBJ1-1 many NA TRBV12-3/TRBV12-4 CASSLQDTNTEAFF TGTGCCAGCAGTTTGCAGGACACCAACACTGAAGCTTTCTTT
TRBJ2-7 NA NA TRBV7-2 CASSLGWNYEQYF TGTGCCAGCAGCTTAGGGTGGAACTACGAGCAGTACTTC
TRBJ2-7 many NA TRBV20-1 CSARGSYEQYF TGCAGTGCGAGGGGGTCCTACGAGCAGTACTTC
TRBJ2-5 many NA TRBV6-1 CASSEAPGASFQETQYF TGTGCCAGCAGTGAAGCGCCGGGGGCTTCTTTTCAAGAGACCCAGTACTTC
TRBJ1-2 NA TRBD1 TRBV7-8 CASSPQLQGAGGYTF TGTGCCAGCAGCCCGCAACTGCAGGGGGCTGGTGGCTACACCTTC
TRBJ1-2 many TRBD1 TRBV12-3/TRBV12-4 CASRGPEGAGYGYTF TGTGCCAGCAGAGGGCCGGAGGGGGCAGGCTATGGCTACACCTTC
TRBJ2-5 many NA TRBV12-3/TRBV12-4 CASSLGGRGRTRETQYF TGTGCCAGCAGTTTAGGGGGTCGGGGTAGGACGCGCGAGACCCAGTACTTC
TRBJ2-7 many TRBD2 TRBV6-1 CASSELAGSVGEQYF TGTGCCAGCAGTGAGCTAGCGGGATCAGTCGGCGAGCAGTACTTC